This T cell receptor beta chain was sequenced for a study of patients and donors after allogeneic stem cell transplantation. From germline, CDR1 is SEHNR and CDR2 FQNEAQ (reference sequence). V was shortened by 1 base and J by 6 bases, with 13 bases between the two germline ends. The CDR3 sequence is 15 residues long. One entry per CDR3 protein results from TCRdb running MiXCR on the RT-PCR reads. The data hold about 74,000 distinct CDR3 sequences, with less than 30% observed a single time. This clonotype was counted only a few times. The sequence was collected from a human donor who was either an allogeneic HSCT recipient or a stem cell or donor lymphocyte infusion donor (not recorded which). It is not recorded whose cells these are; they may come from a transplant donor. V and J are TRBV7-9 and TRBJ1-5; the D is unclear. The sequencing input was blood, either unsorted or a sorted T cell fraction (not recorded which). In DNA, the CDR3 is TGTGCCAGCAGCTTAGGTGTGGGAACGGGTCAGCCCCAGCATTTT. The encoded protein is CASSLGVGTGQPQHF.